This T cell receptor beta chain comes out of a study of neurological immune-mediated disorders. Findings and limits, study-wide: There were no CDR3 amino acid sequences shared by expanded clones across subjects, a result suggesting private repertoires in all groups. In HTLV-1-associated myelopathy, TCR clonal expansion was greatest, whereas multiple sclerosis had the least, falling below healthy controls.

Template-switch 5'RACE cDNA synthesis added a 10-nucleotide unique molecular identifier. TCRdb independently ran MiXCR on the 5' RACE reads; one entry per CDR3 protein. The table shows more than 45,000 distinct CDR3 sequences, with 11% occurring only once. Germline CDR1 MNHNY, CDR2 SVGAGI (reference sequence). This CDR3 contains 14 residues. V dropped 8 bases and J dropped 6; count of bases not matched to a gene: 8. Stored at -80 C, 2 million PBMCs were the source of the unsorted libraries. As regards this clonotype: Its antigen is not identified.

This TCR was sampled from a man aged 55 to 70 in good health. The sample was PBMCs. This rearrangement joins TRBV6-6 to TRBJ2-3, with 10 positions matching TRBD1. This CDR3 is CASPSGTGVDTQYF. In DNA, the CDR3 is TGTGCCAGCCCTTCCGGGACAGGGGTGGATACGCAGTATTTT.